One sample yielded the 10 T cell receptor beta chains listed below, sequenced in a study of neurological immune-mediated disorders. TCRdb processed the 5' RACE reads anew with MiXCR; each CDR3 protein has one entry. Of more than 30,000 distinct CDR3 sequences in the sample, 13% are singletons; the top ten hold around 2.5%. Documented time point: longitudinal time-point 2. The source material was PBMCs. These receptors all come from a woman aged 40 to 49 in good health.

The chain joins TRBV4-1 to TRBJ2-7; no firm D call. The CDR3 loop spans 13 amino acids. The V gene's germline CDR1 is MGHRA and CDR2 YSYEKL. V lost 4 bases to trimming and J lost 6 bases, with 13 bases between them. CDR3 DNA sequence: TGCGCCAGCAGCCCTGACCTATACAGCGAGCAGTACTTC. Protein: CASSPDLYSEQYF.

This chain connects TRBV20-1 to TRBJ2-7, with 7 bases that match TRBD2. Trimming at V came to 0 bases and at J to 7 bases, leaving 15 bases not matched to a gene. This CDR3 is 16 amino acids long. In germline, CDR1 is DFQATT, CDR2 SNEGSKA (reference sequence). The CDR3 protein is CSARDIETSLLEEQYF. CDR3 bases: TGCAGTGCTAGAGATATAGAGACTAGCCTCCTTGAAGAGCAGTACTTC.

In this sample, this clonotype turned up many times. This chain connects TRBV5-1 to TRBJ1-3; TRBD1 matches at 7 bases. Trimming at V came to 1 base and at J to 0 bases, leaving 4 bases not matched to a gene. The germline V gene encodes CDR1 SGHRS and CDR2 YFSETQ. CDR3 length: 16 amino acids. The CDR3 reads CASSLLAGGSGNTIYF. The CDR3 coding sequence is TGCGCCAGCAGCTTGCTTGCAGGGGGCTCTGGAAACACCATATATTTT.

This clonotype is judged medium-sized (0.01 to 0.1%). This chain uses TRBV7-8 with TRBJ1-5; D unresolved. Germline CDR1 SGHVS, CDR2 FQNEAQ. The CDR3 loop spans 14 amino acids. V gave up 7 bases and J gave up 3 bases, with 13 bases separating them. The CDR3 here is CASTKGWVNQPQHF. In nucleotides, the CDR3 is TGTGCCAGCACCAAGGGCTGGGTCAATCAGCCCCAGCATTTT.

This clonotype was recorded at least ten times. One end of the junction is discordant with germline, which a read error may explain. The genes are TRBV7-2 and TRBJ2-5; D gene ambiguous. The germline V gene has CDR1 SGHTA and CDR2 FQGNSA. The CDR3 loop spans 16 amino acids. The CDR3 nucleotides read TGTGCCAGCAGCCCCAATTCCCCGGGCCACCAGGAGACCCAGTACTTC. Its protein product is CASSPNSPGHQETQYF.

J is TRBJ2-5 and V is TRBV2, with 10 bases aligning to TRBD1. The J segment lost 5 bases and the V segment lost 8 bases, leaving 8 bases of the junction unmatched. CDR1 is SNHLY, CDR2 FYNNEI, per germline. This CDR3 comprises 14 residues. The CDR3 region is CASHRQGAYETQYF. The DNA of the CDR3 is TGTGCCAGCCATAGACAGGGGGCATACGAGACCCAGTACTTC.

V usage is TRBV6-5 and J usage is TRBJ2-1; 12 nucleotides align to TRBD2. V shed 1 base and J 15 bases; nucleotides not matched to a gene: 4. Germline CDR1 and CDR2: MNHEY and SVGAGI. This CDR3 is 13 amino acids long. The CDR3 is CASSYFGLAGSFF. CDR3 DNA: TGTGCCAGCAGTTACTTCGGACTAGCGGGATCGTTCTTC.

The sample holds one count of this clonotype. The chain couples TRBV10-1 to TRBJ2-1, with 7 positions matching TRBD2. The CDR3 length is 17 residues. Germline CDR1 reads WNHNN; CDR2 reads SYGVQD (reference sequence). Trimming at V came to 5 bases and at J to 2 bases, leaving 12 bases not matched to a gene. CDR3 in amino acids: CASSTDLAVRPYNEQFF. CDR3 nucleotide sequence: TGCGCCAGCAGTACCGATCTAGCGGTCAGGCCCTACAATGAGCAGTTCTTC.

This clonotype was observed many times. The V gene is TRBV3-1, the J gene TRBJ2-7; TRBD2 aligns across 9 bases. V lost 4 bases, J lost 4 bases, and 8 bases stayed unmatched. In germline, CDR1 is LGHDT, CDR2 YNNKEL (reference sequence). This CDR3 has 15 residues. The CDR3 nucleotides read TGTGCCAGCAGCCCGCAGTCGGCGGGGGGGTACGAGCAGTACTTC. It specifies CASSPQSAGGYEQYF.

This clonotype was seen ten or more times. The chain recombines TRBV5-1 with TRBJ1-2; 8 positions agree with TRBD1. CDR3 size: 15 residues. Germline V gene lookup returns CDR1 SGHRS and CDR2 YFSETQ. V dropped 1 base and J dropped 12; count of bases not matched to a gene: 14. The CDR3 loop reads CASSLTIDRGREDTF. For the CDR3, the DNA is TGCGCCAGCAGCTTGACCATCGACAGGGGAAGGGAGGACACCTTC.